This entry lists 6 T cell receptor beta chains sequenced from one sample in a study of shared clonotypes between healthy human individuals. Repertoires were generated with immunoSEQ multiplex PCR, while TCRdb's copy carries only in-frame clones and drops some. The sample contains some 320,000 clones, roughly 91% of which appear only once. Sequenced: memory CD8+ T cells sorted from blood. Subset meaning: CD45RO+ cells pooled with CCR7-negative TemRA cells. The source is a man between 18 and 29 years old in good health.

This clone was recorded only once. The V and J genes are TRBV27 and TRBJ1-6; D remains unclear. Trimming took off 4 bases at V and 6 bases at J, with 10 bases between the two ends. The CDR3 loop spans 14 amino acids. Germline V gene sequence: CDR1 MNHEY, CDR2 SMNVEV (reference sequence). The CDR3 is CASSYITTNSPLHF. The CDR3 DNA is TGTGCCAGCAGTTATATAACTACTAATTCACCCCTCCACTTT.

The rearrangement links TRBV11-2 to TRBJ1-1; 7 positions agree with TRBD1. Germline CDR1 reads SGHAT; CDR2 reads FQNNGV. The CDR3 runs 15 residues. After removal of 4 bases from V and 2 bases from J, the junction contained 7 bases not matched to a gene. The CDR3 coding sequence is TGTGCCAGCAGCTCCCGACAGGGTTTAAACACTGAAGCTTTCTTT. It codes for CASSSRQGLNTEAFF.

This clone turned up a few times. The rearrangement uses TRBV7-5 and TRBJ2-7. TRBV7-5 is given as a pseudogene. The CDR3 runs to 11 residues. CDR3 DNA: TGTGCCAGAAGCTTAGACTACGAGCAGTACTTC. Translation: CARSLDYEQYF.

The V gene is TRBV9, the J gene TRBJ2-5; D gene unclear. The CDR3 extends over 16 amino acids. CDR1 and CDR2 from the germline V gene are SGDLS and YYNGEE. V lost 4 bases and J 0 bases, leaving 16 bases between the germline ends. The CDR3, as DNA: TGTGCCAGCAGCCCCCGCCCCTCTAAGTACCAAGAGACCCAGTACTTC. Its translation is CASSPRPSKYQETQYF. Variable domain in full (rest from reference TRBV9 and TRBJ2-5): DSGVTQTPKHLITATGQRVTLRCSPRSGDLSVYWYQQSLDQGLQFLIQYYNGEERAKGNILERFSAQQFPDLHSELNLSSLELGDSALYFCASSPRPSKYQETQYFGPGTRLLVL.

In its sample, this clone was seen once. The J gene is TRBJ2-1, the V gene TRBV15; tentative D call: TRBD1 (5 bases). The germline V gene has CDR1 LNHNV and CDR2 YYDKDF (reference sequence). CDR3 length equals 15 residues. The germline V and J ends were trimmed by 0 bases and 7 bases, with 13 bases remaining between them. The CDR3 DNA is TGTGCCACCAGCAGAGATAGGGCGGCAGGGAATGAGCAGTTCTTC. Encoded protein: CATSRDRAAGNEQFF. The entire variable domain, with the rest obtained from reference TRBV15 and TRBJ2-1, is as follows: DAMVIQNPRYQVTQFGKPVTLSCSQTLNHNVMYWYQQKSSQAPKLLFHYYDKDFNNEADTPDNFQSRRPNTSFCFLDIRSPGLGDTAMYLCATSRDRAAGNEQFFGPGTRLTVL.

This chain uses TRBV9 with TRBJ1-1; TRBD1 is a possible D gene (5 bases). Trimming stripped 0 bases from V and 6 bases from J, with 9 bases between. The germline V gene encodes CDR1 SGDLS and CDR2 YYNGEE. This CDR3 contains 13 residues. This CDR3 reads CASSVGSGPEAFF. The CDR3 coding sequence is TGTGCCAGCAGCGTAGGGTCGGGACCTGAAGCTTTCTTT.